This T cell receptor beta chain originates from a study of neurological immune-mediated disorders. Synthesis of cDNA was carried out by template-switch 5'RACE. The reaction used 10-nucleotide random UMIs. TCRdb re-derived calls from the 5' RACE reads in MiXCR, one entry per CDR3 protein. Here the sample spans about 35,000 distinct CDR3 sequences, 3.5% to 4% being singletons. Sequenced: PBMCs. The source is a man aged 30-40 years with multiple sclerosis.

The CDR3 nucleotides read TGTGCCAGCACGGAGGTTCGTCGAGAGACCCAGTACTTC. As protein: CASTEVRRETQYF. V and J are TRBV6-2 or TRBV6-3 and TRBJ2-5, with D possibly matching TRBD2 (5 bases). Trimming shortened V by 7 bases and J by 4 bases, and 13 bases separated the two germline ends. Germline V gene lookup returns CDR1 MNHEY and CDR2 SVGEGT. The CDR3 has 13 amino acids.